This is a list of T cell receptor beta chains from one sample in a study of radiation and T cells in renal cell carcinoma. Here immunoSEQ multiplex PCR was the method, and the copy in TCRdb shows in-frame clones only, minus some. The sample contains 130,000 or so clones, 70% to 90% of which appear only once. The sample here was blood, taken from a patient whose treatment included radiotherapy and nephrectomy. These receptors all stem from a woman between 45 and 60 years old with renal cell carcinoma. CDR3s include the opening cysteine and the closing phenylalanine or tryptophan. The D gene is left open where the match is weak. Clone size is shown for a subset of rows, as once, few, many or a class of expanded clone.

D	size	J	V	DNA	CDR3
.	.	TRBJ2-1	TRBV5-4	TGTGCCAGCAGCTTGTTAGCCTCCACAGGGAGGGATGAGCAGTTCTTC	CASSLLASTGRDEQFF
.	few	TRBJ1-1	TRBV30	TGTGCCTGGAGTGTACTGTCGCTGCCTGAAGCTTTCTTT	CAWSVLSLPEAFF
.	.	TRBJ1-3	TRBV7-6	TGTGCCAGCAGACCGGACAGCTCTGGAAACACCATATATTTT	CASRPDSSGNTIYF
.	.	TRBJ2-7	TRBV30	TGTGCCTGGAGTGATGGCGTGACACCGACCTACGAGCAGTACTTC	CAWSDGVTPTYEQYF
.	once	TRBJ2-3	TRBV7-6	TGTGCCAGCAGCTTATCTGAGGGCACTAGCACAGATACGCAGTATTTT	CASSLSEGTSTDTQYF
.	.	TRBJ2-7	TRBV29-1	TGCAGCGTAAAGCCGGCGGGGAGGAGCTCCTACGAGCAGTACTTC	CSVKPAGRSSYEQYF
.	few	TRBJ1-1	TRBV5-1	TGCGCCAGCAGCTTGGACGTTCGCACTGAAGCTTTCTTT	CASSLDVRTEAFF
.	.	TRBJ1-3	TRBV10-2	TGCGCCAGCAGCCCCAACAGGGATGGAAACACCATATATTTT	CASSPNRDGNTIYF
.	once	TRBJ2-3	TRBV19	TGTGCCAGTAGTATCGATGGCACAGGGCAAGATACGCAGTATTTT	CASSIDGTGQDTQYF
TRBD1	.	TRBJ1-1	TRBV19	TGTGCCAGTAGTGAACAGGGGAGGGTCACTGAAGCTTTCTTT	CASSEQGRVTEAFF
.	.	TRBJ2-2	TRBV10-2	TGCGCCAGCAGTGGGGATGGGACGAACACCGGGGAGCTGTTTTTT	CASSGDGTNTGELFF
.	.	TRBJ2-5	TRBV7-8	TGTGCCAGCAGCTTAGTCTCGGCGGGGCCCGAGACCCAGTACTTC	CASSLVSAGPETQYF
.	.	TRBJ1-5	TRBV18	TGTGCCAGCTCACCGGTTTGGCAGGCTCCAGGGCAGCCCCAGCATTTT	CASSPVWQAPGQPQHF
TRBD1	.	TRBJ1-1	TRBV5-1	TGCGCCAGCAGTCCAACCTCTCAGGGGGTGAACACTGAAGCTTTCTTT	CASSPTSQGVNTEAFF